One sample yielded the 10 T cell receptor beta chains listed below, sequenced in a study of blood T cell repertoires in COVID-19. The assay was immunoSEQ multiplex PCR, and TCRdb's table has in-frame clones only and misses some. The sample consists of more than 95,000 clones, roughly 72% of them appearing once. Sample: peripheral blood. The receptor source for this set is a man between 60 and 70 years old with acute or convalescent COVID-19.

The chain couples TRBV5-1 to TRBJ1-2; 8 positions match TRBD1. CDR3 size: 15 residues. V lost 6 bases and J lost 3; bases outside the gene matches: 10. Germline V CDR1 and CDR2: SGHRS, YFSETQ. The DNA for the CDR3 is TGCGCCAGCACCCGGACAGGGCGTAACGACTATGGCTACACCTTC. This codes for CASTRTGRNDYGYTF.

This clone turned up a few times. This chain joins TRBV7-8 and TRBJ2-7; D ambiguous. The CDR3 extends over 12 amino acids. The germline gives CDR1 SGHVS, CDR2 FQNEAQ. Trimming took 5 bases from V and 1 from J, leaving 6 bases between them. This CDR3 reads CASSPGSYEQYF. In DNA form, the CDR3 reads TGTGCCAGCAGCCCCGGGTCCTACGAGCAGTACTTC.

The rearrangement uses TRBV2 and TRBJ1-3; TRBD1 agrees at 8 bases. From germline, CDR1 is SNHLY and CDR2 FYNNEI. The V segment lost 6 bases and the J segment 4 bases; nucleotides outside the gene matches: 8. CDR3 length: 15 residues. This chain's CDR3 is CASSPGTGLGNTIYF. CDR3 sequence (DNA): TGTGCCAGCAGCCCCGGGACAGGCCTCGGAAACACCATATATTTT.

The chain couples TRBV7-6 to TRBJ2-3; 9 positions agree with TRBD2. CDR3 length equals 15 residues. CDR1 is SGHVS and CDR2 is FNYEAQ in the germline V gene. V was pared by 5 bases and J by 1 base, with 4 bases of the junction left unmatched. The CDR3 protein is CASSRSGSGTDTQYF. Here the CDR3 DNA reads TGTGCCAGCAGCCGTAGCGGGAGTGGCACAGATACGCAGTATTTT.

The chain employs TRBV6-5 and TRBJ2-3; TRBD2 is a possible D gene (6 bases). V dropped 4 bases and J dropped 2 bases, with 7 bases sitting between them. The CDR3 is made up of 13 amino acids. The germline gives CDR1 MNHEY, CDR2 SVGAGI. CDR3 loop: CASSSDYTDTQYF. The DNA for the CDR3 is TGTGCCAGCAGTTCGGACTACACAGATACGCAGTATTTT.

The chain has TRBV7-8 and TRBJ1-1, with 7 bases that match TRBD1. Germline CDR1 SGHVS, CDR2 FQNEAQ. The CDR3 consists of 13 residues. V trimming: 4 bases; J trimming: 7 bases; junction bases outside the gene matches: 6. CDR3: CASSSQGQGEAFF. In DNA form, the CDR3 reads TGTGCCAGCAGCTCACAGGGGCAAGGTGAAGCTTTCTTT.

The rearrangement links TRBV6-5 to TRBJ2-7; 10 bases agree with TRBD1. The CDR3 is 15 residues long. Germline trimming cut 3 bases from V and 3 bases from J; bases unmatched to any gene: 5. Germline V lookup: CDR1 MNHEY, CDR2 SVGAGI. CDR3 in amino acids: CASSYSGTGVYEQYF. CDR3 nucleotides: TGTGCCAGCAGTTATTCCGGGACAGGGGTCTACGAGCAGTACTTC.

The V gene is TRBV7-8, the J gene TRBJ1-2, with TRBD1 matching over 8 bases. Losses at the gene ends were 1 base for V and 13 bases for J; bases not matched to a gene: 11. The CDR3 consists of 14 residues. CDR1 and CDR2 (germline): SGHVS, FQNEAQ. The CDR3 DNA reads as TGTGCCAGCAGCTTAGATTGGTCAGGGGGCGCGAGCACCTTC. Translating it yields CASSLDWSGGASTF.

This chain uses TRBV18 with TRBJ2-7; no reliable D call. The germline V gene encodes CDR1 KGHSH and CDR2 LQKENI. This CDR3 contains 13 residues. Trimming pared 3 bases from V and 3 bases from J, leaving 9 bases between. CDR3 region: CASSPLKNYEQYF. CDR3 DNA sequence: TGTGCCAGCTCACCCCTAAAGAACTACGAGCAGTACTTC.

The chain has TRBV15 and TRBJ2-2; 8 bases line up with TRBD2. Trimming at V came to 5 bases and at J to 0 bases, leaving 11 bases not matched to a gene. CDR3 length: 18 residues. Germline loops: CDR1 LNHNV, CDR2 YYDKDF (reference sequence). CDR3 in DNA: TGTGCCACCAGCCGAGCCCGGGCTAGCGGGTCGAACACCGGGGAGCTGTTTTTT. Protein sequence: CATSRARASGSNTGELFF.